This record looks at one TCR beta chain sequence and its context. No antigen is known for it. The sample holds no much larger clone one base away, and base qualities are not on file. Trimming leaves V shorter by 4 bases and J shorter by 0 bases, with the junction holding 10 bases beyond the gene matches. The germline V gene provides CDR1 MNHNS and CDR2 SASEGT. Counted from cysteine to phenylalanine, this CDR3 has 17 amino acids. The sequence is cut down to CDR3 DNA, 51 bases in frame from base 1. Each collaborating institution followed its own protocols to collect whole blood in K2EDTA tubes. For TCRbeta analysis, collaborators shipped samples as frozen whole blood, isolated PBMCs, or DNA extracted from either of those sample types. This entry comes from a study of blood T cell repertoires in COVID-19 (dated by TCRdb to about 2020). With respect to the entire study: The collaborator samples originated in the United States, Italy and Spain and spanned the acute and convalescent phases of COVID-19. The material from the prospective study consisted of cDNA or gDNA derived from T cells, B-cell-depleted T cells, or PBMCs. Subjects who had been exposed to COVID-19, were actively infected with it, or had recovered from it provided the deeply sampled blood TCRbeta repertoires that made up the dataset. A freely available public database, intended as a resource for researchers studying the immune response to SARS-CoV-2, is where the repertoires were released. The samples were drawn from the first 160 participants of the ongoing ImmuneRACE study and from 950 to 1,500 subjects provided by 6 global collaborators. Nearly every sample came with metadata listing a de-identified subject ID, COVID-19 status, age in years and sex. Where available, HLA class I and class II types were obtained from metadata supplied by the sample provider rather than from assay-based typing. General study outcomes and caveats: How much clinical and demographic metadata was included differed by source and by participant, and the metadata was provided uncurated.

TCRbeta CDR3 regions were amplified from genomic DNA by means of the immunoSEQ Assay, a bias-controlled multiplex PCR. The authors' pipeline ran thus. Nucleated cell counts per sample were estimated from amplification of reference gene primers within the assay. To quantify the absolute abundance of each unique TCRbeta CDR3 rearrangement, sequence reads were collapsed and filtered. For each sample, productive Simpson clonality was calculated by taking the square root of Simpson's diversity index across productive rearrangements. As stored in TCRdb, this immuneACCESS dataset retains in-frame rearrangements with V and J assigned. A fraction of the clones does not appear; measured against another copy, unresolved V genes explain less than half of the discrepancy, and the remainder lacks a known reason. The DNA was the basis for D and trimming; V, J and clone size are from that table. The sample yields roughly 65,000 clones; about 93% were counted once. The top ten constitute approximately 2.9% of the sample.

The TCR was taken from a man aged 65-85 years with active COVID-19. Sequencing was done on a sample of peripheral blood. The chain joins TRBV6-1 to TRBJ2-7; 9 central bases correspond to TRBD2. The CDR3 is CASSVVGGGAASYEQYF. The sequenced DNA: TGTGCCAGCAGTGTCGTGGGCGGGGGGGCCGCCTCCTACGAGCAGTACTTC.